The sequence of this T cell receptor beta chain was determined in a study of T cell responses to AZD1222 COVID-19 vaccine (dated by TCRdb to about 2021). For the study in its entirety: TCR sequencing was performed for roughly 240 trial participants, of whom approximately 200 were given two doses of AZD1222 and some 26 were given two doses of MenACWY control vaccine. Enrollment into the trials was organized by age into subgroups of 18-55, 56-69 and 70-plus years, and those subgroups contained about 160, 30 and 59 TCR-sequenced participants, respectively.

What the study reported, not specific to this receptor: Conclusions about previously exposed vaccinees were limited because only a handful of AZD1222 recipients were SARS-CoV-2 seropositive at baseline. Most participants were white British and females outnumbered males, and the authors suggested that clonal diversity may have been underestimated. After two AZD1222 doses, both the breadth and the depth of spike-specific TCRs were significantly higher than at day 0 and than in MenACWY recipients. Nearly half of unique spike-specific TCRs reportedly recognized epitopes outside regions mutated in the B.1.351 and B.1.1.7 variants. CD4 TCRs associated with the vaccine covered the entire spike protein, and the dominant responses were in regions 160-218 and 743-854. The 56-69-year group was small, and its depth increase did not reach significance, likely because of low power. Because no samples from the day 14 peak response were available, repertoires could be characterized only after the peak T cell response.

The time point label corresponds to: about 28 days (+/-7) after the second vaccine dose. Because spike-specific TCR depth and breadth did not differ between the two schedules, AZD1222 recipients who got a second dose at roughly 4 weeks were pooled with those who got a second dose at roughly 12 weeks. Vaccinee samples were obtained from the UK trials COV001 and COV002, which included a single-blind randomized controlled phase 2/3 trial of AZD1222 (ChAdOx1 nCoV-19) in healthy adults. For TCRbeta chain sequencing, PBMC samples from trial participants were taken at day 0 and at day 28 after the second dose. On this clone itself: What antigen it recognizes has not been identified. Within one base of it there is no much larger clone, and no base qualities were kept.

Trimming costs V 3 bases and J 1 base, and their ends lie 5 bases apart. Measured from the cysteine to the phenylalanine, the CDR3 is 13 residues long. The DNA shown is the 39-base CDR3, in frame from base 1. The germline V gene yields SGHTA for CDR1 and FQGNSA for CDR2. The CDR3 regions of human TCRbeta chains were analyzed by immunosequencing. The published analysis was carried out like this. Repertoire TCRs were matched against a reference library of SARS-CoV-2-specific TCRs generated with the MIRA antigen-specificity platform. Breadth was defined as the fraction of unique TCRs that were SARS-CoV-2-associated, and depth was defined as the fraction of total T cells that were SARS-CoV-2-associated. Each spike-specific TCR was assigned to its reactive spike region and to a CD4 or CD8 class using the MIRA data. Log10-transformed breadth and depth values were compared by one-way ANOVA with Sidak's multiple comparisons tests. Imported from immuneACCESS, the table was reduced by TCRdb to in-frame sequences with V and J called. These copies leave out some clones; in studies compared against another copy, an unresolved V gene accounts for under half, and the cause of the remainder is not known. The V and J calls and clone size come from that table; D and trimming were worked out from the DNA. The sample contains fewer than 110,000 clones, more than 75% of them found a single time. Roughly 10% of the sample belongs to the ten largest clones.

Rearrangement joined TRBV7-2 to TRBJ2-3; a confident D gene designation cannot be given. Source: peripheral blood, taken 28 days after the second AZD1222 dose. This sequence was found in an adult who received the AZD1222 COVID-19 vaccine. The nucleotide sequence is TGTGCCAGCAGCTTTAGGGGCACAGATACGCAGTATTTT. The encoded protein is CASSFRGTDTQYF.